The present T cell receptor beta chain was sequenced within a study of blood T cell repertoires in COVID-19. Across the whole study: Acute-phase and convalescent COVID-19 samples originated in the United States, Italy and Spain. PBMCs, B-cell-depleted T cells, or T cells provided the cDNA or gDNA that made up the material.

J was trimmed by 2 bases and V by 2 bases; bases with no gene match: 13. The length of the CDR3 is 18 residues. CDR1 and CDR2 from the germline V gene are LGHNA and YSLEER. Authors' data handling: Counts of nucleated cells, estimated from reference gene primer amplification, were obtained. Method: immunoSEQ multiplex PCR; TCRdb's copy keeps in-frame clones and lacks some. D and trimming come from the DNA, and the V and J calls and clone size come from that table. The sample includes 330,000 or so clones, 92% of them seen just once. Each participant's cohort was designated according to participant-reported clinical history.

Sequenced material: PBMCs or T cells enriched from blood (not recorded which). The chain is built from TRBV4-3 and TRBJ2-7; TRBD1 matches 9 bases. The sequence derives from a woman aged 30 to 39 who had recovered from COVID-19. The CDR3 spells CASSQSVPTGTGTYEQYF. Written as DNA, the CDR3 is TGCGCCAGCAGCCAAAGCGTACCTACCGGGACAGGGACCTACGAGCAGTACTTC.